This entry features one T cell receptor beta chain sequence. Its antigen remains unknown. Authors' analysis steps: Lowest detectable productive clonotype frequency was 2.59 x 10-5. Libraries were prepared by immunoSEQ multiplex PCR; TCRdb keeps only in-frame clonotypes and omits some of them. V, J and clone size derive from that table, while D and trimming were established from the DNA sequence. The profile covers some 28,000 clones, with about four fifths appearing a single time and approximately 2.8% taken by the ten largest. The record originates from a study of STAT5B mutations in CD4+ large granular lymphocyte leukemia. Study-level results: Patient CD4-sorted repertoires stayed more clonal than healthy ones after leukemic-clone removal. Main leukemic clonotypes were patient-specific, but 25% appeared at low frequency elsewhere.

The CDR3 has 14 residues. V lost 4 bases to trimming and J lost 0 bases, with 9 bases between them. Germline CDR1 and CDR2: MNHEY and SMNVEV (reference sequence). The clonotype was recovered from a human donor in good health. The sample comprised CD4+ T cells from blood buffy coats. The rearrangement uses TRBV27 and TRBJ1-1; no firm D call. The CDR3 region is CASSWSALNTEAFF. The CDR3 region has the DNA TGTGCCAGCAGTTGGTCAGCACTGAACACTGAAGCTTTCTTT.